The T cell receptor (beta chain) under discussion was sequenced for a study of blood T cell repertoires in COVID-19. The CDR3 contains 13 residues. V lost 4 bases to trimming and J lost 3 bases; unmatched junction nucleotides: 3. Germline V gene data show CDR1 as SGHKS and CDR2 as YYEKEE (reference sequence). Participant age was roughly 18 to 100 years, and participants resided in roughly 24 US areas. The repertoire was sequenced with immunoSEQ multiplex PCR; TCRdb's copy has only in-frame clones and lacks some. The repertoire has more than 300,000 clones, approximately 93% of them found once; the top ten carry around 0.94%.

The source of this sequence is a woman between 35 and 50 years old who had been exposed to COVID-19. The sequencing sample was made of PBMCs or T cells enriched from blood (not recorded which). The rearrangement joins TRBV5-5 to TRBJ1-2; TRBD1 aligns across 7 bases. The CDR3 sequence is CASSPTGYYGYTF. As DNA, the CDR3 is TGTGCCAGCAGCCCGACAGGGTACTATGGCTACACCTTC. Drawing the rest from reference TRBV5-5 and TRBJ1-2, the complete variable domain is DAGVTQSPTHLIKTRGQQVTLRCSPISGHKSVSWYQQVLGQGPQFIFQYYEKEERGRGNFPDRFSARQFPNYSSELNVNALLLGDSALYLCASSPTGYYGYTFGSGTRLTVV.